This T cell receptor beta chain was sequenced for a study of cytomegalovirus exposure and HLA in healthy donors. Of note for this clone: The antigen remains undetermined.

Data came from immunoSEQ multiplex PCR; TCRdb stores just in-frame clones and leaves some out. The data show about 110,000 clones, 88% seen once. Study-wide findings and caveats: It was about 150 TCR beta chains that were listed as cytomegalovirus-associated. According to reports, the classifier identified cytomegalovirus status with high specificity and sensitivity.

The donors belonged to the roughly 120-subject validation cohort, separate from the approximately 700-subject first cohort. The V gene lost 4 bases and the J gene lost 3 bases, with 21 bases spanning the gap. The CDR3 contains 17 residues. Germline V CDR1 and CDR2: KGHSH, LQKENI. This chain joins TRBV18 and TRBJ1-2; D unclear. Source material: PBMCs. The source of this sequence is a woman aged 18-29 years in good health and CMV-seropositive. CDR3 amino acids: CASSREPNPSGDYGYTF. The CDR3 nucleotides are TGTGCCAGCTCACGTGAACCGAACCCGAGCGGGGACTATGGCTACACCTTC.